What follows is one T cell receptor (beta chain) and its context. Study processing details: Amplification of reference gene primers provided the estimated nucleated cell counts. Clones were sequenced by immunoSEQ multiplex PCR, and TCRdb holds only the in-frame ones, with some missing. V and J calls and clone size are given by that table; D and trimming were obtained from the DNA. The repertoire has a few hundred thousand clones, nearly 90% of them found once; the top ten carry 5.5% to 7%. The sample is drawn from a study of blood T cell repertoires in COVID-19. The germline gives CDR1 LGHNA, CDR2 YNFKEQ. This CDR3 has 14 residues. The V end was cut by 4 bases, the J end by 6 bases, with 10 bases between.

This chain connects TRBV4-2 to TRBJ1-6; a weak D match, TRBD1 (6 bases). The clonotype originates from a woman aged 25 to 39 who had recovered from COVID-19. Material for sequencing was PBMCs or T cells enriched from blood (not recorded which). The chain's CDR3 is CASSPGQLNSPLHF. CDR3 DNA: TGTGCCAGCAGCCCCGGACAGCTTAATTCACCCCTCCACTTT.